This T cell receptor beta chain came from a study of T cells in Graves' hyperthyroidism and ophthalmopathy (dated by TCRdb to about 2019). In terms of the full investigation: Peripheral blood was collected at initial diagnosis, before any treatment. To identify TCR V-J signatures that set the groups apart, the researchers used a discovery cohort of about a hundred patients, made up of around 42 with Graves' ophthalmopathy and approximately 57 with stable Graves' hyperthyroidism. Prospective prediction of ophthalmopathy was tested in an independent validation cohort consisting of 18 to 20 hyperthyroidism patients and 15 or so patients who later progressed to ophthalmopathy. For training and testing, the roughly 100 patients in the discovery cohort were randomly divided in a 7:3 ratio. Thyroid tissue and blood T-cell repertoires from roughly 6 Graves' hyperthyroidism patients were also compared in the study. Following sampling, methimazole starting at 30 mg daily was given to hyperthyroidism patients, and high-dose intravenous methylprednisolone was given to ophthalmopathy patients. TCR Vbeta CDR3 sequencing of 135 peripheral blood samples (roughly 43 ophthalmopathy, approximately 80 hyperthyroidism and some 17 progressor patients) is reported in the paper.

Here is what the overall study found, with its caveats: Most expanded thyroid clonotypes (frequency above 0.001) were also detected in blood, suggesting blood repertoires may reflect thyroid immune responses. Sample size was not statistically predetermined, and investigators were not blinded to group allocation. During validation, the model predicted progression to ophthalmopathy a median of approximately 6 months ahead of onset, with more than 55% sensitivity and roughly 72% specificity. A model built on a 13 V-J signature distinguished ophthalmopathy from stable hyperthyroidism, reaching around 90% sensitivity and around 81% specificity in cross-validation and 80%/75% in testing.

Amplification of TCR beta CDR3 regions was carried out from RNA transcripts. The TCR CDR3 was subjected to a first round of RT-PCR using the HTBI primer set and the Qiagen OneStep RT-PCR kit. A second multiplex PCR round built the libraries, followed by size selection and purification. Paired-end sequencing of the libraries was performed with 100 bp reads on an Illumina HiSeq2000. The authors' analysis ran thus. SOAPnuke was used to process the raw data, with reads discarded if the reads contained adapters or uncalled bases, had a mean Phred below 15, or lacked an exact constant-primer or identifier match. COPE v1.2.5 was used to merge high-quality paired reads, and clonotypes were defined as unique nucleotide sequences. Clonotypes were aligned to IMGT TRBV, TRBD and TRBJ reference segments using MiTCR v1.1. Analysis was restricted to V-J combinations with a frequency above 0.0001, which covered about 99% of repertoires. A TCS score was defined as the ratio between F50 (clonal expansion) and ExV (chaos), using BLOSUM62-based TCRdist between CDR3 peptides within each V-J. Welch's t-statistics and random forest reduced 500 to 650 V-J features to roughly 13, which were used in a naive Bayes classifier (R e1071). Using fastp at Q25 and MiXCR, TCRdb reprocessed the public reads and kept productive beta chains. Rows are combined by CDR3 protein, so each entry shows the most common genes and DNA. The V and J calls and clone size are TCRdb's, not the authors'. The sample profile shows some 760,000 distinct CDR3 sequences; about 14% of them were found once. 9.5% to 13% of the sample is held by the ten biggest clonotypes.

A patient counted as having stable Graves' hyperthyroidism if no progression to ophthalmopathy occurred over 18 months of follow-up. The hyperthyroidism patients were between 18 and 65 years old and newly diagnosed, with a disease duration of less than 2 months. Any patient with an uncontrolled infection, another autoimmune disease, pregnancy or lactation was excluded. Diagnoses were based on clinical symptoms, serum thyroxine and TRAb, thyroid ultrasound and orbital computed tomography. Ficoll-Paque density gradient centrifugation was used to isolate PBMCs from about 10 ml of fresh peripheral blood. Trizol reagent was used to extract total RNA, and RNA quality was then checked on an Agilent 2100 Bioanalyzer. Ten or more counts support this clonotype. Its antigen target is currently unknown. The sample holds no much larger clone one base away, and base qualities are not on file. The CDR3 sequence holds 16 residues, the cysteine and phenylalanine included. Only the CDR3 part of the read is kept: 48 bases, read in frame from the first base. The germline V gene (reference sequence) sets CDR1 to LGHDT and CDR2 to YNNKEL. Germline trimming amounts to 1 base on V and 0 bases on J, with 5 as the count of junction bases outside the gene matches.

Sequencing input: blood. The receptor was derived from a woman aged 18-29 years with Graves' hyperthyroidism. Here the chain combines TRBV3-1 and TRBJ1-1, and 7 junction bases match TRBD1. The DNA reads TGTGCCAGCAGCCAAGCAACGACAGGGATGAACACTGAAGCTTTCTTT. Its product reads: CASSQATTGMNTEAFF.